Described below is a single T cell receptor (beta chain) sequence and its context. The antigen is undetermined. The ends were cut back, 3 bases at V and 8 bases at J, with 16 bases in the middle. In germline, CDR1 is GTSNPN, CDR2 SVGIG (reference sequence). The length of the CDR3 is 14 residues. The primer mix had 60 Vbeta and 13 Jbeta primers. Clones were read by immunoSEQ multiplex PCR, and TCRdb kept only the in-frame ones, dropping some. Found here are about 180,000 clones, about four fifths of them singletons; the top ten hold approximately 2%. This entry belongs to a study of cytomegalovirus exposure and HLA in healthy donors. Study-wide findings and caveats: An assumption of roughly uniform sequencing depth across donors underlay the presence/absence analyses.

The V call is TRBV30, the J call TRBJ1-4; a possible D gene is TRBD1 (6 bases). This TCR was sampled from a woman in her thirties in good health and CMV-seronegative. Sequencing used PBMCs. CDR3 in DNA: TGTGCCTGGAGGCCGGCGGGGGGCTACGAAAAACTGTTTTTT. Amino acid sequence: CAWRPAGGYEKLFF.